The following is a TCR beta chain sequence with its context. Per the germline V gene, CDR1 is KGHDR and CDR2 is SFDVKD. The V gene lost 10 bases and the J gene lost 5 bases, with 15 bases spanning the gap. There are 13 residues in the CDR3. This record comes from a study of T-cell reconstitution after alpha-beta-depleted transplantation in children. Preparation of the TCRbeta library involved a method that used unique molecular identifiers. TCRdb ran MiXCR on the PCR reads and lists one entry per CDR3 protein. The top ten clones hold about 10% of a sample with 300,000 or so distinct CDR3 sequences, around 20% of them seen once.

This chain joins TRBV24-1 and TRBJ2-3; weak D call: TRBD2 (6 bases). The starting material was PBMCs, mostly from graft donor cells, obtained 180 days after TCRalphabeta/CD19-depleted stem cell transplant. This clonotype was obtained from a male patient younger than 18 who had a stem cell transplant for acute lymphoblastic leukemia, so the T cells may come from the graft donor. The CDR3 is CATGGPGRDTQYF. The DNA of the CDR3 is TGTGCCACGGGGGGACCTGGGCGAGATACGCAGTATTTT.